The T cell receptor (beta chain) described here comes from a study of cytomegalovirus exposure and HLA in healthy donors. It was with 60 Vbeta and 13 Jbeta primers that the PCR ran. The assay was immunoSEQ multiplex PCR, and TCRdb's table has in-frame clones only and misses some. This table holds fewer than 250,000 clones, around nine tenths found once. V was pared by 1 base and J by 0 bases, with 7 bases between. Germline V gene lookup returns CDR1 SGHTA and CDR2 FQGNSA. The CDR3 spans 14 residues. Turning to this clone: What it recognizes is unknown.

Study-level points and caveats: TCR beta V- and J-gene trimming was later associated with a missense DCLRE1C variant. The likely explanation for a cluster of highly shared sequence variants was sequencing artifact. The CMV antigen specificity of a few CMV-associated chains was confirmed through in vitro analysis. The study had only CMV serostatus as immune exposure information.

Input material: PBMCs. This TCR came from a woman younger than 30 in good health and CMV-seronegative. The chain uses TRBV7-2 and TRBJ2-7, with no clear D. CDR3 in amino acids: CASSLGGISYEQYF. For the CDR3, the DNA is TGTGCCAGCAGCTTAGGCGGAATCTCCTACGAGCAGTACTTC.